Below are 14 T cell receptor beta chains sequenced from a single sample in a study of Ad26.COV2.S vaccination and SARS-CoV-2 variants. Treatment specified: about 20 received Ad26.COV2.S at low or high dose, single or two shots; a few received placebo; per-sample allocation not given. On day 63 after the first injection, vaccine and placebo recipients gave samples. Clones were sequenced by immunoSEQ multiplex PCR, and TCRdb holds only the in-frame ones, with some missing. The repertoire holds about 400,000 clones, with roughly 88% as singletons. Sequences were derived from peripheral blood, sampled in a trial of Ad26.COV2.S vaccine versus placebo. These TCRs come from a person between 18 and 65 years old who received the Ad26.COV2.S COVID-19 vaccine or a placebo.

CDR3 protein: CSVEAVVGYGYTF. In nucleotides, the CDR3 is TGCAGCGTTGAGGCGGTAGTGGGCTATGGCTACACCTTC. This chain joins TRBV29-1 and TRBJ1-2; D unresolved. V was trimmed by 3 bases and J by 4 bases, leaving 12 bases between them. The CDR3 is 13 residues long. From germline, CDR1 is SQVTM and CDR2 ANQGSEA.

This chain connects TRBV5-5 to TRBJ2-3; perhaps TRBD2 as D (6 bases). The CDR3 loop spans 14 amino acids. Germline CDR1 is SGHKS and CDR2 is YYEKEE (reference sequence). V lost 4 bases and J 2 bases, leaving 11 bases between the germline ends. CDR3 in DNA: TGTGCCAGCAGCCCGGGACTCGCCACAGATACGCAGTATTTT. Translation: CASSPGLATDTQYF.

This sequence joins TRBV20-1 and TRBJ2-5; tentative D call: TRBD2 (7 bases). Germline V gene lookup returns CDR1 DFQATT and CDR2 SNEGSKA (reference sequence). The CDR3 spans 11 residues. For the CDR3, the DNA is TGCAGCGAGGGGGGGTTGGAGACCCAGTACTTC. This gives the protein CSEGGLETQYF.

The gene calls are TRBV28 and TRBJ2-7, with 9 bases identical to TRBD1. The CDR3 is made up of 14 amino acids. The germline CDR1 and CDR2 sequences are MDHEN and SYDVKM. V shed 6 bases, J shed 2 bases, and the junction held 5 bases outside the gene matches. The CDR3 nucleotides are TGTGCCAGCAGCCCGGGACAGGGCCCCTACGAGCAGTACTTC. It is translated as CASSPGQGPYEQYF.

This chain uses TRBV5-1 with TRBJ2-1; D is possibly TRBD2 (5 bases). CDR3 length equals 15 residues. From germline, CDR1 is SGHRS and CDR2 YFSETQ. Trimming took 7 bases from V and 0 from J, leaving 14 bases between them. Written as DNA, the CDR3 is TGCGCCAGCGGGCCAGCGGCAGCCTCCTACAATGAGCAGTTCTTC. Its translation is CASGPAAASYNEQFF.

This clone appeared a single time. The rearrangement uses TRBV5-1 and TRBJ2-3, with TRBD2 as a possible D gene (5 bases). The CDR3 has 14 residues. V was pared by 4 bases and J by 6 bases, with 15 bases between. CDR1 and CDR2 (germline): SGHRS, YFSETQ. The CDR3 bases are TGCGCCAGCAGCCGGGCCCCGGGCGGGGATACGCAGTATTTT. This translates into CASSRAPGGDTQYF.

This rearrangement joins TRBV19 to TRBJ2-2; D call uncertain. This CDR3 comprises 15 residues. In germline, CDR1 is LNHDA, CDR2 SQIVND (reference sequence). Trimming shortened V by 6 bases and J by 0 bases, and 11 bases separated the two germline ends. CDR3 loop: CASRFLHANTGELFF. CDR3 coding DNA: TGTGCCAGTAGATTTCTCCACGCGAACACCGGGGAGCTGTTTTTT.

This chain uses TRBV12-3 or TRBV12-4 with TRBJ1-2, with D perhaps TRBD1 (5 bases). CDR3 size: 12 residues. V was trimmed by 2 bases and J by 13 bases, leaving 14 bases between them. Written as DNA, the CDR3 is TGTGCCAGCAGTTTAAAGGGGAGGGTTCGCACCTTC. As protein: CASSLKGRVRTF.

This chain joins TRBV1 and TRBJ2-7; TRBD1, the D gene given by the table, was not confirmed from the DNA. TRBV1 is listed as a pseudogene. The CDR3 extends over 16 amino acids. CDR3 sequence reads: CTSSQDQGYSSYEQYF. CDR3 sequence (DNA): TGCACCAGCAGCCAAGATCAGGGCTATAGCTCCTACGAGCAGTACTTC.

The DNA for the CDR3 is TGTGCCACCAGCACCACGGGAGGACTAGCGGGGTTCACCGGGGAGCTGTTTTTT. Its translation: CATSTTGGLAGFTGELFF. The chain is built from TRBV15 and TRBJ2-2, with 12 bases lining up with TRBD2. Germline values: CDR1 LNHNV, CDR2 YYDKDF (reference sequence). The J segment lost 4 bases and the V segment lost 4 bases, leaving 10 bases of the junction unmatched. This CDR3 has 18 residues.

The rearrangement uses TRBV5-1 and TRBJ2-5; no clear D gene. Germline loops: CDR1 SGHRS, CDR2 YFSETQ. With 4 bases removed from V and 4 bases from J, the gap between germline ends came to 8 bases. This CDR3 is built from 12 residues. This chain's CDR3 is CASSAQLETQYF. The CDR3 region has the DNA TGCGCCAGCAGCGCCCAACTAGAGACCCAGTACTTC. Complete variable domain (other parts from reference TRBV5-1 and TRBJ2-5): KAGVTQTPRYLIKTRGQQVTLSCSPISGHRSVSWYQQTPGQGLQFLFEYFSETQRNKGNFPGRFSGRQFSNSRSEMNVSTLELGDSALYLCASSAQLETQYFGPGTRLLVL.

Here the CDR3 reads CASSQEPLGLGGANVLTF. The CDR3 bases are TGCGCCAGCAGCCAAGAGCCCCTGGGGCTGGGTGGGGCCAACGTCCTGACTTTC. The chain links TRBV4-1 to TRBJ2-6; D may be TRBD1 (5 bases). The CDR3 has 18 amino acids. The V gene lost 0 bases and the J gene lost 3 bases, with 15 bases spanning the gap. The germline gives CDR1 MGHRA, CDR2 YSYEKL.

This rearrangement joins TRBV6-4 to TRBJ2-2; 8 bases are shared with TRBD1. V lost 6 bases, J lost 5 bases, and 2 bases stayed unmatched. CDR1 and CDR2 from the germline V gene are MRHNA and SNTAGT. This CDR3 region has 13 residues. CDR3 DNA: TGTGCCAGCAGGGGACAGGTTACCGGGGAGCTGTTTTTT. Translating it yields CASRGQVTGELFF.

This clone was seen more than once but under ten times. This chain connects TRBV19 to TRBJ2-2; weak D call: TRBD2 (7 bases). Deletions cut 4 bases from V and 5 bases from J, with 20 bases between. Germline loops: CDR1 LNHDA, CDR2 SQIVND (reference sequence). The CDR3 has 17 amino acids. CDR3 coding DNA: TGTGCCAGTAGTACCTCAATCGGGGGGCGTCGGACCGGGGAGCTGTTTTTT. This translates into CASSTSIGGRRTGELFF.